This is a list of T cell receptor beta chains from one sample in a study of blood T cells in healthy people across ages. TCRdb itself ran the 5' RACE reads through MiXCR, one entry per CDR3 protein. The table records about a million distinct CDR3 sequences, just over 50% of them present only once. Source material: blood. All receptors come from a woman aged 60-70 years in good health. The CDR3 runs from the conserved cysteine through the conserved F or W. The D gene is left open where the match is weak. Clone size appears in some rows only: once, few, many, or a class for an expanded clone.

clone_size	d_call	v_call	j_call	cdr3_aa	cdr3_nt
-	-	TRBV7-8	TRBJ2-7	CASSNIKGYRAYEQYF	TGTGCCAGCAGCAACATCAAGGGGTACAGGGCCTACGAGCAGTACTTC
once	-	TRBV27	TRBJ2-1	CASSPGPHANSYNEQFF	TGTGCCAGCAGTCCCGGACCCCACGCTAATTCCTACAATGAGCAGTTCTTC
few	TRBD1	TRBV12-3/TRBV12-4	TRBJ1-1	CASSLRDSEAFF	TGTGCCAGCAGTTTAAGGGACAGTGAAGCTTTCTTT
few	-	TRBV28	TRBJ2-7	CASSFAGASYEQYF	TGTGCCAGCAGTTTTGCAGGGGCGAGCTACGAGCAGTACTTC
few	TRBD1	TRBV5-4	TRBJ1-1	CASSSNRGNTEAFF	TGTGCCAGCAGCAGTAACAGGGGGAACACTGAAGCTTTCTTT
few	-	TRBV5-1	TRBJ2-5	CASSFEGSRETQYF	TGCGCCAGCAGCTTCGAGGGCAGTAGGGAGACCCAGTACTTC
once	-	TRBV10-3	TRBJ2-3	CAISETGRTRPHTDTQYF	TGTGCCATCAGTGAGACAGGGCGGACCCGGCCCCACACAGATACGCAGTATTTT
few	TRBD2	TRBV20-1	TRBJ2-7	CSAGDPAGLAGDEQYF	TGCAGTGCTGGAGACCCAGCGGGACTAGCGGGAGACGAGCAGTACTTC
-	-	TRBV29-1	TRBJ2-3	CSAWRGTDTQYF	TGCAGCGCATGGAGGGGCACAGATACGCAGTATTTT
-	-	TRBV11-2	TRBJ2-7	CASSFDMQGTHEQYF	TGTGCCAGCAGCTTCGATATGCAGGGTACCCACGAGCAGTACTTC
-	-	TRBV7-8	TRBJ2-5	CASSLESGCLQETQYF	TGTGCCAGCAGCTTAGAGTCAGGGTGCCTTCAAGAGACCCAGTACTTC
-	-	TRBV7-9	TRBJ2-7	CASSSSRSLGGEQYF	TGTGCCAGCAGCTCCTCTCGGTCCTTGGGTGGTGAGCAGTACTTC
once	-	TRBV7-9	TRBJ2-7	CASSPGQKRSEQYF	TGTGCCAGCAGCCCCGGACAGAAACGGAGCGAGCAGTACTTC
-	-	TRBV20-1	TRBJ2-7	CSLGSSSYEQYF	TGCAGTCTAGGATCAAGCTCCTACGAGCAGTACTTC
-	TRBD2	TRBV11-2	TRBJ2-2	CASSIPSGRARELFF	TGTGCCAGCAGCATACCTAGCGGGAGGGCCCGGGAGCTGTTTTTT
-	-	TRBV29-1	TRBJ2-5	CSASPPGGEVGQYF	TGCAGCGCCAGCCCGCCAGGGGGGGAAGTAGGGCAGTACTTC
-	-	TRBV2	TRBJ1-2	CATTGTGPYGYTF	TGTGCCACGACTGGTACAGGGCCCTATGGCTACACCTTC
-	-	TRBV4-3	TRBJ2-1	CASSQEVGPDEQFF	TGCGCCAGCAGCCAAGAAGTAGGACCCGATGAGCAGTTCTTC
-	TRBD2	TRBV11-2	TRBJ2-3	CASSWTSRDTDTQYF	TGTGCCAGCAGTTGGACTAGCCGAGACACAGATACGCAGTATTTT
-	TRBD2	TRBV7-9	TRBJ2-2	CASSRWTGGRNTGELFF	TGTGCCAGCAGCCGATGGACGGGAGGGAGGAACACCGGGGAGCTGTTTTTT
few	TRBD1	TRBV7-3	TRBJ2-1	CASSLLFAQGASYNEQFF	TGTGCCAGCAGCTTATTATTTGCTCAGGGGGCTTCCTACAATGAGCAGTTCTTC
-	-	TRBV7-9	TRBJ2-7	CASSLEGSDEQYF	TGTGCCAGCAGCTTAGAGGGATCGGACGAGCAGTACTTC
-	-	TRBV7-2	TRBJ2-5	CATKQGLYQETQYF	TGTGCCACCAAGCAGGGGTTGTACCAAGAGACCCAGTACTTC
-	TRBD1	TRBV4-1	TRBJ2-7	CASSQGRTGLLSSYEQYF	TGCGCCAGCAGCCAAGGACGGACAGGCCTTTTATCCTCCTACGAGCAGTACTTC
-	-	TRBV20-1	TRBJ2-1	CSARGRWRGYNEQFF	TGCAGTGCTAGAGGAAGGTGGCGGGGATACAATGAGCAGTTCTTC
-	-	TRBV7-2	TRBJ2-7	CASSPQGLPLPYEQYF	TGTGCCAGCAGCCCCCAGGGTCTTCCCCTACCCTACGAGCAGTACTTC
-	TRBD1	TRBV5-1	TRBJ2-5	CASSLGGTGGRETQYF	TGCGCCAGCAGCTTAGGCGGGACAGGGGGCAGAGAGACCCAGTACTTC
-	-	TRBV7-2	TRBJ2-5	CASSLGQRPETQYF	TGTGCCAGCAGCTTAGGACAGCGGCCAGAGACCCAGTACTTC